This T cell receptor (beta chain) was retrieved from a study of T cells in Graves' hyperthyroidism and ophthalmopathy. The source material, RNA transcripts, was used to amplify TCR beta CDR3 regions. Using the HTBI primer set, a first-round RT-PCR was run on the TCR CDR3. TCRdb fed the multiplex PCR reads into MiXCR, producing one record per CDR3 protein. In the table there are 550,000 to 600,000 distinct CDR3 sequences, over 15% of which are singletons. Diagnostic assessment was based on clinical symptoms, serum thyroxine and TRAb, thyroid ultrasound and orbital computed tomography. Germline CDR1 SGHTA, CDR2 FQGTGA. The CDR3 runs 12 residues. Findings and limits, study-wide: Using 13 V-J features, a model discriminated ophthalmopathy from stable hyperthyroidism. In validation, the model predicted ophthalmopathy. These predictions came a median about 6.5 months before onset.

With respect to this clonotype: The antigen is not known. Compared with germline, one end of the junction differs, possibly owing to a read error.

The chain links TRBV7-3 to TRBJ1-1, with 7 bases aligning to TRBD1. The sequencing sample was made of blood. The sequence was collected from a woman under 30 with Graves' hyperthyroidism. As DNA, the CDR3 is TGTGCCAGCAGCCACAGGGGACAACAACCTTTGTTT. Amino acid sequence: CASSHRGQQPLF.